One sample yielded the 30 T cell receptor beta chains listed below, sequenced in a study of cytomegalovirus exposure and HLA in healthy donors. Method: immunoSEQ multiplex PCR; TCRdb's copy keeps in-frame clones and lacks some. Among some 60,000 clones listed, about 96% were seen once. The material sequenced was PBMCs. These receptors originate from a man aged 18 to 35 in good health and CMV-seronegative.

The V call is TRBV4-1, the J call TRBJ2-1; 12 bases line up with TRBD2. V lost 4 bases, J lost 3 bases, and 1 base stayed unmatched. The CDR3 runs to 15 residues. Per germline, CDR1 MGHRA and CDR2 YSYEKL. The CDR3 DNA sequence: TGCGCCAGCAGCCGGACTAGCGGGATCTACAATGAGCAGTTCTTC. Its protein is CASSRTSGIYNEQFF.

This chain connects TRBV25-1 to TRBJ1-1, with D unclear. The CDR3 covers 13 residues. Trimming took off 7 bases at V and 2 bases at J, with 11 bases between the two ends. The germline CDR1 and CDR2 sequences are MGHDK and SYGVNS. This chain's CDR3 is CASTQTFNTEAFF. The CDR3 nucleotides read TGTGCCAGCACACAGACATTTAACACTGAAGCTTTCTTT.

The chain employs TRBV4-3 and TRBJ2-4; no definite D call. The CDR3 is 15 amino acids. V was trimmed by 5 bases and J by 0 bases, leaving 11 bases between them. The germline V gene encodes CDR1 LGHNA and CDR2 YSLEER. CDR3 DNA sequence: TGCGCCAGCAGCGAAAAGCCTCTAGCCAAAAACATTCAGTACTTC. Encoded protein: CASSEKPLAKNIQYF.

The V and J genes are TRBV11-1 and TRBJ2-7, with a possible D match to TRBD1 (6 bases). The V and J ends lost 1 base and 3 bases respectively, with 13 bases between them. This CDR3 is 15 amino acids long. CDR1 SGHAT and CDR2 FQDESV come from the germline V gene (reference sequence). CDR3 sequence reads: CASSLEGDPIYEQYF. CDR3 nucleotide sequence: TGTGCCAGCAGCTTAGAGGGGGATCCTATCTACGAGCAGTACTTC.

The chain joins TRBV15 to TRBJ2-1, with D possibly TRBD2 on 7 matching bases. The V end lost 6 bases, the J end lost 5 bases, and 23 bases lay between the germline ends. The germline gives CDR1 LNHNV, CDR2 YYDKDF (reference sequence). The CDR3 is made up of 17 amino acids. The CDR3 coding sequence is TGTGCCACCAGAAGCAGATTTGGGGCCGGGGGGCACAATGAGCAGTTCTTC. The encoded protein is CATRSRFGAGGHNEQFF.

The chain is built from TRBV10-3 and TRBJ2-1; TRBD2 might be the D (8 bases). Germline V lookup: CDR1 ENHRY, CDR2 SYGVKD. CDR3 length: 19 amino acids. V was clipped by 4 bases and J by 2 bases, with 24 bases between them. CDR3: CAISAGQASSGPPYNEQFF. In DNA, the CDR3 is TGTGCCATCAGTGCCGGACAGGCTTCTAGCGGGCCTCCCTACAATGAGCAGTTCTTC.

The rearrangement links TRBV9 to TRBJ2-1, with 9 bases lining up with TRBD1. With V trimmed by 0 bases and J by 1 base, 8 bases remained unmatched. CDR1 and CDR2 from the germline V gene are SGDLS and YYNGEE. The CDR3 extends over 18 amino acids. CDR3 nucleotides: TGTGCCAGCAGCGTAGGGGGACAGGGCGGACGATCCTACAATGAGCAGTTCTTC. Its translation is CASSVGGQGGRSYNEQFF.

The chain uses TRBV5-1 and TRBJ2-2; D possibly corresponds to TRBD1 (6 bases). Trimming removed 2 bases at V and 3 bases at J, with 8 bases between. CDR1 is SGHRS and CDR2 is YFSETQ in the germline V gene. The CDR3 contains 14 residues. In DNA form, the CDR3 reads TGCGCCAGCAGCTTACAGGGCGACACCGGGGAGCTGTTTTTT. Protein sequence: CASSLQGDTGELFF.

V gene TRBV4-2 combines with J gene TRBJ2-1, with TRBD2 as a possible D gene (6 bases). The CDR3 extends over 15 amino acids. Trimming pared 0 bases from V and 7 bases from J, leaving 13 bases between. CDR1 and CDR2 from the germline V gene are LGHNA and YNFKEQ. CDR3 amino acids: CASSQDSLGGNEQFF. CDR3 DNA sequence: TGTGCCAGCAGCCAAGATAGCCTAGGAGGGAATGAGCAGTTCTTC.

About this clone itself: Its ends do not fully match the called genes, so a read error is possible. V usage is TRBV7-7 and J usage is TRBJ2-1, with D possibly matching TRBD1 (5 bases). Germline values: CDR1 SSHAT, CDR2 FNYEAQ (reference sequence). The CDR3 length is 15 residues. CDR3 sequence (DNA): TGTGCTAGCAGCTTAGACTCTCGCATTGCAGGGGAGCAGTTCTTC. Amino acid sequence: CASSLDSRIAGEQFF.

The chain carries TRBV4-3 and TRBJ1-3, with D unresolved. The germline V and J ends were trimmed by 0 bases and 3 bases, with 12 bases remaining between them. CDR3 length: 16 amino acids. Germline CDR1 reads LGHNA; CDR2 reads YSLEER. The DNA of the CDR3 is TGCGCCAGCAGCCAAGATCGAGGAGGGTTTGGAAACACCATATATTTT. This gives the protein CASSQDRGGFGNTIYF.

The chain combines TRBV5-4 with TRBJ2-7; D is ambiguous. The germline V gene has CDR1 SGHNT and CDR2 YYREEE (reference sequence). Between the trimmed V and J ends, which lost 4 bases and 0 bases, there was a span of 11 bases. CDR3 size: 14 residues. The CDR3 sequence: CASSPSTSSYEQYF. Written as DNA, the CDR3 is TGTGCCAGCAGCCCGTCGACTTCCTCCTACGAGCAGTACTTC.

This clone was seen just once. This sequence joins TRBV5-4 and TRBJ2-7; D is unresolved. V was trimmed by 1 base and J by 2 bases, leaving 10 bases between them. There are 14 residues in the CDR3. In germline, CDR1 is SGHNT, CDR2 YYREEE (reference sequence). The CDR3 bases are TGTGCCAGCAGCTTGCCCGGCAGGCCCTACGAGCAGTACTTC. As protein: CASSLPGRPYEQYF.

V and J are TRBV4-2 and TRBJ1-2; 7 positions match TRBD1. The CDR3 totals 14 residues. Germline V gives CDR1 LGHNA, CDR2 YNFKEQ. The ends lost 1 base at V and 7 bases at J; junction bases unmatched: 6. Here the CDR3 reads CASSQARQGAGYTF. The CDR3 DNA sequence: TGTGCCAGCAGCCAAGCTCGACAGGGAGCTGGCTACACCTTC.

This clone has only one observation. The CDR3 region is CSVEEVQGRTYEQYF. CDR3 in DNA: TGCAGCGTTGAAGAGGTCCAGGGGAGAACCTACGAGCAGTACTTC. The genes are TRBV29-1 and TRBJ2-7; D might be TRBD1 (6 bases). Germline V gene data show CDR1 as SQVTM and CDR2 as ANQGSEA. Trimming left V 0 bases short and J 2 bases short, with 14 bases between. The CDR3 is made up of 15 amino acids.

V and J are TRBV4-1 and TRBJ2-3; TRBD2 matches 7 bases. Germline CDR1 reads MGHRA; CDR2 reads YSYEKL. This CDR3 has 14 amino acids. The ends lost 4 bases at V and 3 bases at J; junction bases unmatched: 4. Here the CDR3 DNA reads TGCGCCAGCAGCCGGACTAGGGAAACAGATACGCAGTATTTT. Translated, it gives CASSRTRETDTQYF.

The gene calls are TRBV2 and TRBJ2-7; 9 positions match TRBD1. In germline, CDR1 is SNHLY, CDR2 FYNNEI. The CDR3 contains 17 residues. Germline trimming cut 5 bases from V and 3 bases from J; bases unmatched to any gene: 14. The CDR3: CASSWTGDRKTHYEQYF. The DNA of the CDR3 is TGTGCCAGCAGTTGGACAGGGGACAGAAAGACCCACTACGAGCAGTACTTC.

The rearrangement joins TRBV7-2 to TRBJ1-2, with 7 bases that match TRBD1. Per the germline V gene, CDR1 is SGHTA and CDR2 is FQGNSA. The CDR3 extends over 16 amino acids. The V and J ends lost 6 bases and 7 bases, in that order; junction bases with no gene match: 17. CDR3 DNA: TGTGCCAGCAGTTCCGGGGCAGGGGGTCGAAGCGGTGGCTACACCTTC. Protein product: CASSSGAGGRSGGYTF.

This chain connects TRBV6-5 to TRBJ2-1, with D hard to call. The CDR3 sequence is 13 residues long. Trimming stripped 10 bases from V and 9 bases from J, with 19 bases between. CDR1 is MNHEY and CDR2 is SVGAGI in the germline V gene. CDR3 residues: CATRYGPPGEQFF. CDR3 DNA: TGTGCCACCAGATATGGCCCGCCGGGTGAGCAGTTCTTC.

This clone came up once. The chain employs TRBV29-1 and TRBJ2-1; TRBD1 matches at 8 bases. The trim removed 5 bases at V and 9 bases at J, leaving 18 bases unmatched. The CDR3 extends over 16 amino acids. The germline CDR1 and CDR2 sequences are SQVTM and ANQGSEA. CDR3 loop: CSVRAQDRVDLGEQFF. The CDR3 DNA is TGCAGCGTTCGCGCGCAGGACAGGGTCGATCTGGGTGAGCAGTTCTTC.

The V call is TRBV10-2, the J call TRBJ1-5; possibly TRBD1 for D (5 bases). Trimming left V 4 bases short and J 4 bases short, with 17 bases between. Germline lookup yields CDR1 WSHSY and CDR2 SAAADI. The CDR3 contains 16 residues. In nucleotides, the CDR3 is TGCGCCAGCAGTGGGGGAGGGGCCTTCCCGAATCAGCCCCAGCATTTT. It yields the protein CASSGGGAFPNQPQHF.

The chain is built from TRBV28 and TRBJ2-2; 7 positions match TRBD2. This CDR3 is built from 17 residues. Germline CDR1 reads MDHEN; CDR2 reads SYDVKM. The ends lost 5 bases at V and 1 base at J; junction bases unmatched: 10. CDR3 in DNA: TGTGCCAGCAGTCCACTGACTTCGGGAGGGAACACCGGGGAGCTGTTTTTT. This encodes CASSPLTSGGNTGELFF. Based on the CDR3 plus reference TRBV28 and TRBJ2-2, the full variable domain is DVKVTQSSRYLVKRTGEKVFLECVQDMDHENMFWYRQDPGLGLRLIYFSYDVKMKEKGDIPEGYSVSREKKERFSLILESASTNQTSMYLCASSPLTSGGNTGELFFGEGSRLTVL.

The genes are TRBV5-1 and TRBJ2-1; no clear D. The CDR3 loop spans 13 amino acids. The V end was cut by 6 bases, the J end by 8 bases, with 15 bases between. Germline assignment: CDR1 SGHRS and CDR2 YFSETQ. The CDR3 nucleotides are TGCGCCAGCACGGCCCCAGGCAGAGATGAGCAGTTCTTC. Amino acid sequence: CASTAPGRDEQFF.

The genes are TRBV16 and TRBJ1-5, with a weak D call TRBD1 (5 bases). The V gene lost 0 bases and the J gene lost 5 bases, with 11 bases spanning the gap. The CDR3 length is 15 residues. The germline gives CDR1 KGHSY, CDR2 FQNENV. CDR3: CASSQSSRADQPQHF. The CDR3 DNA follows: TGTGCCAGCAGCCAATCTTCCAGGGCTGATCAGCCCCAGCATTTT.

The chain joins TRBV4-1 to TRBJ2-7; 12 positions agree with TRBD1. CDR3 length: 18 amino acids. V trimming: 0 bases; J trimming: 4 bases; junction bases outside the gene matches: 10. Germline V lookup: CDR1 MGHRA, CDR2 YSYEKL. CDR3 coding DNA: TGCGCCAGCAGCCAAGATAGGATTAGGGGACAGGGGGCTTACGAGCAGTACTTC. Translation: CASSQDRIRGQGAYEQYF.

The chain carries TRBV29-1 and TRBJ1-4; D uncertain. The CDR3 extends over 12 amino acids. Between the trimmed V and J ends, which lost 1 base and 10 bases, there was a span of 10 bases. Germline values: CDR1 SQVTM, CDR2 ANQGSEA. CDR3 region: CSVEVPPGKLFF. Here the CDR3 DNA reads TGCAGCGTTGAAGTTCCCCCGGGAAAACTGTTTTTT.

The V and J genes are TRBV6-4 and TRBJ2-3; 9 nucleotides agree with TRBD2. Germline V lookup: CDR1 MRHNA, CDR2 SNTAGT. The CDR3 length is 15 residues. The V segment lost 8 bases and the J segment 1 base; nucleotides outside the gene matches: 7. The CDR3 coding sequence is TGTGCCAGCTGGCGGGAGGGGGTGCGCACAGATACGCAGTATTTT. The encoded protein is CASWREGVRTDTQYF.

The chain joins TRBV6-1 to TRBJ2-1, with D unresolved. The germline gives CDR1 MNHNS, CDR2 SASEGT. The length of the CDR3 is 16 residues. The ends were cut back, 2 bases at V and 3 bases at J, with 14 bases in the middle. DNA of the CDR3: TGTGCCAGCAGTGAAATCTCAGCGTCCTACTACAATGAGCAGTTCTTC. Amino acid sequence: CASSEISASYYNEQFF.

Here the CDR3 reads CASGRGPQETQYF. CDR3 DNA sequence: TGCGCCAGCGGCCGTGGTCCACAAGAGACCCAGTACTTC. The chain has TRBV10-2 and TRBJ2-5; D is unresolved. Trimming pared 8 bases from V and 2 bases from J, leaving 12 bases between. The CDR3 covers 13 residues. Per germline, CDR1 WSHSY and CDR2 SAAADI.

This sequence joins TRBV9 and TRBJ2-2; no clear D. The CDR3 runs to 15 residues. Germline values: CDR1 SGDLS, CDR2 YYNGEE. V shed 0 bases and J shed 0 bases, with 6 bases lying between them. CDR3 nucleotide sequence: TGTGCCAGCAGCGTAGGAAGCCCGAACACCGGGGAGCTGTTTTTT. Residues: CASSVGSPNTGELFF.